Listed here are 2 T cell receptor beta chains from one sample, sequenced in a study of Tregs in tolerant kidney transplant recipients. The assay was immunoSEQ multiplex PCR, and TCRdb's table has in-frame clones only and misses some. The ten top clones account for about 0.83%, within a sample of fewer than 55,000 clones. The input for sequencing was CD4+ T cells from blood, taken before the transplant. These receptors all come from a human donor who received a combined kidney and bone marrow transplant.

Points on this clone: The read is 3 residues too short to cover the CDR3 end, so that end is filled in from the germline J gene. The V and J genes are TRBV6-2 or TRBV6-3 and TRBJ1-2; possibly TRBD1 for D (5 bases). CDR1 is MNHEY, CDR2 SVGEGT, per germline. V was cut by 6 bases and J by 2 bases, with 13 bases left in between. The CDR3 totals 14 residues. The CDR3 DNA, read in part, is TGTGCCAGCAGACGGCTCAGGGAAAACTATGGC. The encoded protein is CASRRLRENYG. The complete CDR3 reads CASRRLRENYGYTF.

Remarks on this clone: The read finishes 3 residues shy of the CDR3 end, and the germline J gene is used to complete it. The rearrangement joins TRBV18 to TRBJ2-6, with D tentatively TRBD2 (6 bases). The germline V and J ends were trimmed by 2 bases and 0 bases, with 11 bases remaining between them. Germline V CDR1 and CDR2: KGHSH, LQKENI. The CDR3 sequence is 17 residues long. The CDR3 is CASSPGGILSGANVLTF. The sequenced CDR3 bases are TGTGCCAGCTCACCAGGGGGGATTCTCTCTGGGGCCAACGTC. Looking up the rest from reference TRBV18 and TRBJ2-6 gives the full variable domain: NAGVMQNPRHLVRRRGQEARLRCSPMKGHSHVYWYRQLPEEGLKFMVYLQKENIIDESGMPKERFSAEFPKEGPSILRIQQVVRGDSAAYFCASSPGGILSGANVLTFGAGSRLTVL.